This TCR beta chain is from a study of T cell repertoires in cytomegalovirus infection. At the level of the study: Signatures in public TCR beta sequences pointed to both CMV infection and matching HLA type. Study-wide findings and caveats: HLA-C-restricted CMV clonotypes gave the most frequent clonotype in two of eight donors. Accumulated public TCR beta family frequency recognized individuals carrying CMV together with the relevant HLA.

At least ten counts were recorded for this clonotype. What it binds is unknown. A single record per CDR3 protein comes from TCRdb applying MiXCR to the reads. This table has approximately 100,000 distinct CDR3 sequences, 23% appearing once. Deletions cut 5 bases from V and 6 bases from J, with 20 bases between. CDR3 length: 16 amino acids. Per germline, CDR1 SGHVS and CDR2 FQNEAQ. V and J are TRBV7-8 and TRBJ2-1, with a tentative D call TRBD1 (5 bases). The sequencing sample was made of CD8+ T cells from PBMCs. This receptor was identified in a human donor in good health (CMV status not recorded). Some clones in this sample may be carry-over from other donors' samples. The CDR3 region is CASSPPLVGDVNEQFF. The CDR3 DNA reads TGTGCCAGCAGCCCCCCCCTGGTAGGGGATGTCAATGAGCAGTTCTTC.